These 3 T cell receptor beta chains were all obtained from the same sample, sequenced in a study of T cell responses to AZD1222 COVID-19 vaccine. TCRdb's table, derived via immunoSEQ multiplex PCR, lists solely in-frame clones and lacks some. Of 75,000 to 95,000 clones detected, under 90% appear once; the ten largest clones hold about 2.6%. The sample in question was peripheral blood, obtained on day 0 of MenACWY control vaccination. The receptors originated from an adult in good health.

The J gene is TRBJ1-2, the V gene TRBV2; 9 bases align to TRBD1. Germline CDR1 and CDR2: SNHLY and FYNNEI. V shed 4 bases, J shed 6 bases, and the junction held 3 bases outside the gene matches. The length of the CDR3 is 13 residues. This CDR3 reads CASSGGQGNGYTF. The CDR3 DNA reads TGTGCCAGCAGTGGGGGACAGGGAAATGGCTACACCTTC.

The V call is TRBV5-4, the J call TRBJ2-1, with unresolved D. Between the trimmed V and J ends, which lost 1 base and 7 bases, there was a span of 12 bases. This CDR3 spans 14 amino acids. Looked up from germline, CDR1 is SGHNT and CDR2 is YYREEE (reference sequence). CDR3 coding DNA: TGTGCCAGCAGCTTGAGTCACCCGGAGAATGAGCAGTTCTTC. Translation gives CASSLSHPENEQFF.

The rearrangement links TRBV29-1 to TRBJ2-7, with D tentatively TRBD1 (5 bases). V was pared by 0 bases and J by 7 bases, with 7 bases between. Germline loops: CDR1 SQVTM, CDR2 ANQGSEA. The CDR3 is 11 amino acids. The CDR3 reads CSVEDRQEQYF. For the CDR3, the DNA is TGCAGCGTTGAAGATCGACAGGAGCAGTACTTC.